This entry describes one T cell receptor (beta chain). What this receptor recognizes is not known. Base qualities are not at hand, and no much larger clone is one base apart. Libraries were made using PCR. For sequencing, an Illumina HiSeq 4000 was employed. Bulk TCR libraries were prepared as previously described, using TCR primers listed in Table S5. The Qiagen AllPrep DNA/RNA kit was used to purify total RNA. Before any analysis, reads coming from multiple sequencing runs of the same library were combined into one pool. Concerning the study's data processing: Reads were retained only if their TCR constant sequence matched exactly, and those retained reads were trimmed to 150 nt and grouped according to their 12-nt molecular barcodes. Within each barcode group, reads were sub-clustered at a 15% Levenshtein threshold, and quality-weighted consensus sequences were built per RNA molecule. Non-functional sequences were filtered out, along with any lower-count sequence sitting one edit away from another sequence. Based on a fit of two negative binomial distributions, barcode sub-clusters having less than 20% of the maximum read count were discarded. In-frame beta chains were kept once TCRdb had trimmed the public reads at Q25 with fastp and called clones with MiXCR. Every distinct CDR3 protein forms one entry, paired with its most common genes and DNA. V and J calls and clone size were set by TCRdb, not the authors. For this sample the table gives about 40,000 distinct CDR3 sequences, of which roughly 19% were detected only once. Clones ranked in the top ten supply less than 1.2% of the sample.

The trim is 9 bases for V and 3 bases for J, with a gap of 15 bases between the germline ends. In the germline V gene (reference sequence), CDR1 corresponds to LNHDA and CDR2 to SQIVND. From the cysteine through the phenylalanine, the CDR3 covers 13 amino acids. Only the CDR3 DNA is retained, 39 bases long and in frame from the first base. This sample stems from a study of molecular identifiers for immune sequencing clone quantification (dated by TCRdb to the late 2010s). Background on the whole study: In a replicate experiment, RNA from roughly 21,000 or 96,000 naive CD8 T cells was split into five aliquots, four of which were sequenced. CD8 T cells were used in a methods study to benchmark molecular-identifier clustering-based TCR repertoire sequencing (MIDCIRS) and TCR RNA copy counting.

The paper's findings and limits, for the study overall: In CMV-specific effector cells, clones with more than 20 RNA copies accounted for over 99% of molecules, whereas in naive cells such clones accounted for under 1%. The naive libraries included spiked-in Jurkat TCR RNA (approximately ten copies' worth), and this RNA is not part of the donor repertoire. Highly expanded clone sizes could be underestimated because identical TCR molecules may share a barcode. Without barcode sub-clustering, chimeric consensus sequences inflated TCR diversity; chimeras reached as high as 47%. Modeling estimated about three recovered TCR RNA copies per cell, compared with about 9.8 by digital PCR, which implies roughly 30% capture efficiency. Spiked-in Jurkat TCR RNA equivalent to a single cell was reported to be detectable even among over 800,000 naive CD8 T cells.

Libraries of naive CD8 T cells were built from anywhere between roughly 17,000 and 1,000,000 sorted cells, with 10%, 30% or 50% of the purified RNA used. Naive CD8 T cells, defined as CD8+CD4-CCR7+CD45RA+, were FACS-sorted into RLT Plus buffer on a BD FACSAria II. To test detection sensitivity, Jurkat RNA equal to fewer than 13 TCR copies was added to samples of about 17,000-1,100,000 naive CD8 T cells. CD8 T cells were enriched using RosetteSep CD8+ T Cell Enrichment Cocktail and Ficoll-Paque, and the enriched cells then underwent ACK red cell lysis. The rearranged chain carries TRBV19 and TRBJ2-7; the D gene remains uncertain. The receptor was isolated from a human donor in good health. Some libraries in this study had Jurkat cell RNA spiked in. The sequencing sample was made of naive CD8+ T cells from blood, with Jurkat cell RNA spiked in. The sample's cell subset or site label is to be understood as: FACS-sorted CD8+CD4-CCR7+CD45RA+ naive T cells. The nucleotide sequence is TGTGCCAGCAGCCCCGACGGGCTCTACGAGCAGTACTTC. Its protein reads: CASSPDGLYEQYF.